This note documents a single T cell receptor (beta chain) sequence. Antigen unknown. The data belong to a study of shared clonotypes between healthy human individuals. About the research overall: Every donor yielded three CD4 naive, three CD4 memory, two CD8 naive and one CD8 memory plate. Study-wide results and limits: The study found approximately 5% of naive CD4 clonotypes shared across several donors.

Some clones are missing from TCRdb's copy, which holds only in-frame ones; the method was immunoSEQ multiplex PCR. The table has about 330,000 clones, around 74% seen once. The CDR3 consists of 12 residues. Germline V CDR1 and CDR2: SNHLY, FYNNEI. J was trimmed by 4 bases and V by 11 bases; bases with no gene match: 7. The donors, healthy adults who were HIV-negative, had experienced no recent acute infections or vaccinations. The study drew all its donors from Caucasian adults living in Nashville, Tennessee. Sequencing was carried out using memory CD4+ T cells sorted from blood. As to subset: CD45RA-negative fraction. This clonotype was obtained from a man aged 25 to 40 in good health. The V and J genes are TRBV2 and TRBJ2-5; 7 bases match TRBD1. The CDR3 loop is CACTGVGETQYF. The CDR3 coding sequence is TGTGCCTGTACAGGGGTAGGAGAGACCCAGTACTTC.